One and the same sample provided the 9 T cell receptor beta chains below, sequenced in a study of shared clonotypes between healthy human individuals. The method was immunoSEQ multiplex PCR; TCRdb's version includes in-frame clones alone and lacks a portion of them. The sample has some 1,400,000 clones; approximately 97% are singletons. Source material: naive CD4+ T cells sorted from blood. Subset noted: CD45RA+ positively selected. Receptor source: a man aged 25-45 years in good health.

The CDR3 protein is CASSLMAGRQETQYF. The DNA of the CDR3 is TGTGCCAGCAGCTTAATGGCAGGGCGGCAGGAGACCCAGTACTTC. The rearrangement uses TRBV7-9 and TRBJ2-5; D might be TRBD1 (5 bases). V was shortened by 2 bases and J by 5 bases, with 15 bases between the two germline ends. Looked up from germline, CDR1 is SEHNR and CDR2 is FQNEAQ (reference sequence). This CDR3 comprises 15 residues.

CDR3 bases: TGTGCCAGCAGCTTGGACAGGGTAGGGATCCCAGATACGCAGTATTTT. Its translation: CASSLDRVGIPDTQYF. V and J are TRBV5-5 and TRBJ2-3, with a possible D match to TRBD1 (6 bases). V shed 0 bases and J shed 4 bases, with 15 bases lying between them. The germline V gene encodes CDR1 SGHKS and CDR2 YYEKEE (reference sequence). The CDR3 is 16 amino acids.

This chain joins TRBV27 and TRBJ2-1; D is perhaps TRBD2 (6 bases). Trimming cost V 5 bases and J 6 bases, with 14 bases left between them. The CDR3 is 14 amino acids. Per germline, CDR1 MNHEY and CDR2 SMNVEV (reference sequence). The DNA for the CDR3 is TGTGCCAGCAGTACGGTGTTGGGGGGCAATGAGCAGTTCTTC. Amino acid sequence: CASSTVLGGNEQFF.

The CDR3 DNA is TGTGCCAGCAGCTTAGAGGCGACAGGGAACTATGGCTACACCTTC. This gives the protein CASSLEATGNYGYTF. The J gene is TRBJ1-2, the V gene TRBV7-2, with 7 nucleotides matching TRBD1. The CDR3 runs 15 residues. The V gene end was trimmed by 1 base and the J gene end by 2 bases; junction bases not matched to a gene: 4. Germline V gives CDR1 SGHTA, CDR2 FQGNSA.

The CDR3, as DNA: TGTGCCAGCAGTTACCACGGTAACACCGGGGAGCTGTTTTTT. This encodes CASSYHGNTGELFF. The V gene is TRBV6-5, the J gene TRBJ2-2; D is unclear. The CDR3 is 14 residues long. V lost 2 bases and J lost 2, with 6 bases in between. Germline values: CDR1 MNHEY, CDR2 SVGAGI.

The gene calls are TRBV6-1 and TRBJ1-1; 8 bases match TRBD1. After removal of 2 bases from V and 12 bases from J, the junction contained 8 bases not matched to a gene. The germline V gene has CDR1 MNHNS and CDR2 SASEGT. This CDR3 has 13 amino acids. The CDR3 nucleotides read TGTGCCAGCAGTGAATATCAGGGGGCGCATACTTTCTTT. This encodes CASSEYQGAHTFF.

The chain combines TRBV19 with TRBJ1-4, with no clear D. V was pared by 5 bases and J by 7 bases, with 8 bases between. The germline CDR1 and CDR2 sequences are LNHDA and SQIVND (reference sequence). The CDR3 contains 12 residues. The CDR3 region is CASSVVREKLFF. The CDR3 region has the DNA TGTGCCAGTAGTGTCGTACGTGAAAAACTGTTTTTT.

The chain combines TRBV6-5 with TRBJ2-7; TRBD2 is a possible D gene (6 bases). Germline lookup yields CDR1 MNHEY and CDR2 SVGAGI. This CDR3 is built from 16 residues. Trimming took off 0 bases at V and 0 bases at J, with 12 bases between the two ends. CDR3 coding DNA: TGTGCCAGCAGTTACTCGACTTTCGGGAGCTCCTACGAGCAGTACTTC. Its translation: CASSYSTFGSSYEQYF.

The chain uses TRBV7-2 and TRBJ2-7, with a tentative D call TRBD1 (5 bases). The CDR3 is made up of 14 amino acids. Germline V lookup: CDR1 SGHTA, CDR2 FQGNSA. The V gene lost 5 bases and the J gene lost 0 bases, with 11 bases spanning the gap. The CDR3: CASSPRQHSYEQYF. The CDR3 DNA follows: TGTGCCAGCAGCCCACGACAGCACTCCTACGAGCAGTACTTC. The full variable domain, its missing parts supplied by reference TRBV7-2 and TRBJ2-7, is GAGVSQSPSNKVTEKGKDVELRCDPISGHTALYWYRQSLGQGLEFLIYFQGNSAPDKSGLPSDRFSAERTGGSVSTLTIQRTQQEDSAVYLCASSPRQHSYEQYFGPGTRLTVT.